These T cell receptor beta chains were read from a single sample in a study of T cell responses to AZD1222 COVID-19 vaccine. Generated by immunoSEQ multiplex PCR, the TCRdb table keeps only in-frame clones and is missing some. Here the sample spans roughly 80,000 clones, around 90% being singletons. The material sequenced was peripheral blood, taken on day 0 of MenACWY control vaccination. Receptor source: an adult in good health. Each CDR3 is given with its conserved first and last residue. The order of the fields is CDR3 DNA, CDR3 protein, V gene, clone size, D gene, J gene. A D gene is named only where the DNA matches it firmly. Size values are once, few and many counts, or a class for expanded clones, and some rows have none.

cdr3_nt: TGTGCCAGCAGCTTGGAGCCAGGGATGACCTCCTACGAGCAGTACTTC
cdr3_aa: CASSLEPGMTSYEQYF
v_call: TRBV5-4
clone_size: -
d_call: -
j_call: TRBJ2-7

cdr3_nt: TGTGCCAGCAGCTCTACGGGAGGGCCAGGAGCTTTCTTT
cdr3_aa: CASSSTGGPGAFF
v_call: TRBV3-1/TRBV3-2
clone_size: -
d_call: -
j_call: TRBJ1-1

cdr3_nt: TGTGCCAGTAGCCACAGAAACGGGGAGCTGTTTTTT
cdr3_aa: CASSHRNGELFF
v_call: TRBV19
clone_size: few
d_call: -
j_call: TRBJ2-2

cdr3_nt: TGTGCCAGCAGTTTCCTCATACAGGGTTTGAACACTGAAGCTTTCTTT
cdr3_aa: CASSFLIQGLNTEAFF
v_call: TRBV27
clone_size: -
d_call: -
j_call: TRBJ1-1

cdr3_nt: TGTGCCAGCAGCCAAGAAACTGTCGGGACAATGAACACTGAAGCTTTCTTT
cdr3_aa: CASSQETVGTMNTEAFF
v_call: TRBV14
clone_size: -
d_call: -
j_call: TRBJ1-1

cdr3_nt: TGTGCCAGCAGTGAAAGGACAGGGAACACCGGGGAGCTGTTTTTT
cdr3_aa: CASSERTGNTGELFF
v_call: TRBV2
clone_size: -
d_call: TRBD1
j_call: TRBJ2-2

cdr3_nt: TGTGCCAGCAGCTCGACAGCTACTAATGAAAAACTGTTTTTT
cdr3_aa: CASSSTATNEKLFF
v_call: TRBV5-6
clone_size: -
d_call: -
j_call: TRBJ1-4

cdr3_nt: TGCGCCAGCAGCACCCCCGGGACGGGAGGAAACATTCAGTACTTC
cdr3_aa: CASSTPGTGGNIQYF
v_call: TRBV5-1
clone_size: -
d_call: TRBD2
j_call: TRBJ2-4

cdr3_nt: TGTGCCATCAGGTCGGGAGGGAACACTGAAGCTTTCTTT
cdr3_aa: CAIRSGGNTEAFF
v_call: TRBV10-3
clone_size: -
d_call: -
j_call: TRBJ1-1

cdr3_nt: TGTGCCAGCAGTGACGGGGCCCTTCTCATTAGCTCCTACAATGAGCAGTTCTTC
cdr3_aa: CASSDGALLISSYNEQFF
v_call: TRBV6-1
clone_size: once
d_call: -
j_call: TRBJ2-1

cdr3_nt: TGTGCCAGCAGTTACTCCCAGGTTGGGATAAACGAGCAGTACTTC
cdr3_aa: CASSYSQVGINEQYF
v_call: TRBV6-5
clone_size: -
d_call: -
j_call: TRBJ2-7

cdr3_nt: TGTGCCAGCAGCTGGGGGACAGTCAATCAGCCCCAGCATTTT
cdr3_aa: CASSWGTVNQPQHF
v_call: TRBV7-9
clone_size: -
d_call: TRBD1
j_call: TRBJ1-5

cdr3_nt: TGTGCCAGCAGACCGAAGGGGGCGGGGGCCAACGTCCTGACTTTC
cdr3_aa: CASRPKGAGANVLTF
v_call: TRBV5-8
clone_size: -
d_call: TRBD1
j_call: TRBJ2-6

cdr3_nt: TGCGCCAGCGCTCAGGTGAACACTGAAGCTTTCTTT
cdr3_aa: CASAQVNTEAFF
v_call: TRBV10-2
clone_size: -
d_call: -
j_call: TRBJ1-1

cdr3_nt: TGTGCCAGCAGTTTCGACAACTCCTACAATGAGCAGTTCTTC
cdr3_aa: CASSFDNSYNEQFF
v_call: TRBV27
clone_size: -
d_call: -
j_call: TRBJ2-1

cdr3_nt: TGTGCCAGCAGCCCCCAGGGGTCTTACTACGAGCAGTACTTC
cdr3_aa: CASSPQGSYYEQYF
v_call: TRBV7-9
clone_size: once
d_call: -
j_call: TRBJ2-7

cdr3_nt: TGTGCCAGCAGGGAGCGGGGGGGCGACGATACGCAGTATTTT
cdr3_aa: CASRERGGDDTQYF
v_call: TRBV6-4
clone_size: -
d_call: TRBD2
j_call: TRBJ2-3

cdr3_nt: TGTGCCAGCAGTGAACAGGGGATGGATGGCTACACCTTC
cdr3_aa: CASSEQGMDGYTF
v_call: TRBV25-1
clone_size: -
d_call: -
j_call: TRBJ1-2

cdr3_nt: TGTGCCAGCAGCTTAGAACCTAGCGGGGTAGCCGGGGAGCTGTTTTTT
cdr3_aa: CASSLEPSGVAGELFF
v_call: TRBV11-2
clone_size: -
d_call: TRBD2
j_call: TRBJ2-2

cdr3_nt: TGTGCCAGCTCACCAGGGGACCTCGGGAATTCACCCCTCCACTTT
cdr3_aa: CASSPGDLGNSPLHF
v_call: TRBV18
clone_size: -
d_call: -
j_call: TRBJ1-6

cdr3_nt: TGTGCCAGTAGCCGAGAGGCAGGGGCAACCTACGAGCAGTACTTC
cdr3_aa: CASSREAGATYEQYF
v_call: TRBV19
clone_size: -
d_call: -
j_call: TRBJ2-7

cdr3_nt: TGTGCCACCAGCAGAGATAGTTGGGCTAGCCGAGAGACCCAGTACTTC
cdr3_aa: CATSRDSWASRETQYF
v_call: TRBV15
clone_size: -
d_call: -
j_call: TRBJ2-5

cdr3_nt: TGCGCCAGCAGCTTGGAGGGGGGCACAGATACGCAGTATTTT
cdr3_aa: CASSLEGGTDTQYF
v_call: TRBV5-1
clone_size: -
d_call: -
j_call: TRBJ2-3

cdr3_nt: TGTGCCAGCAGCGCCTCTAACGGACAGGGGTTAAAAAACTATGGCTACACCTTC
cdr3_aa: CASSASNGQGLKNYGYTF
v_call: TRBV9
clone_size: -
d_call: TRBD1
j_call: TRBJ1-2

cdr3_nt: TGCGCCAGCAGTCCAAGATCAGGGGGCTCCTACAATGAGCAGTTCTTC
cdr3_aa: CASSPRSGGSYNEQFF
v_call: TRBV4-3
clone_size: -
d_call: TRBD1
j_call: TRBJ2-1

cdr3_nt: TGTGCCGGACATACTCCCGGGACAGGGTACTATGGCTACACCTTC
cdr3_aa: CAGHTPGTGYYGYTF
v_call: TRBV7-3
clone_size: -
d_call: TRBD1
j_call: TRBJ1-2

cdr3_nt: TGTGCCTGGAGTGTAATTGGCACATGGGGCACCCAGTACTTC
cdr3_aa: CAWSVIGTWGTQYF
v_call: TRBV30
clone_size: few
d_call: -
j_call: TRBJ2-5

cdr3_nt: TGTGCCAGCAGCTTAGGTTGGGGGCGGGGAAACACCATATATTTT
cdr3_aa: CASSLGWGRGNTIYF
v_call: TRBV7-2
clone_size: -
d_call: -
j_call: TRBJ1-3

cdr3_nt: TGTGCCAGCAGCTTAGATGGGGGGGCGACCTACGAGCAGTACTTC
cdr3_aa: CASSLDGGATYEQYF
v_call: TRBV11-2
clone_size: -
d_call: -
j_call: TRBJ2-7

cdr3_nt: TGTGCCAGCAGCTTCCCCAGGACGACTGAAAACACCATATATTTT
cdr3_aa: CASSFPRTTENTIYF
v_call: TRBV7-9
clone_size: -
d_call: -
j_call: TRBJ1-3

cdr3_nt: TGTGCCAGCAGCTGGGGGGGTAGCAATCAGCCCCAGCATTTT
cdr3_aa: CASSWGGSNQPQHF
v_call: TRBV6-5
clone_size: -
d_call: -
j_call: TRBJ1-5

cdr3_nt: TGTGCCAGCAGTAAAGCGGGGGGACAGACCTACGAGCAGTACTTC
cdr3_aa: CASSKAGGQTYEQYF
v_call: TRBV6-1
clone_size: -
d_call: TRBD2
j_call: TRBJ2-7

cdr3_nt: TGTGCCAGCAGCCTGGACGCCCACACCTACGAGCAGTACTTC
cdr3_aa: CASSLDAHTYEQYF
v_call: TRBV5-4
clone_size: -
d_call: -
j_call: TRBJ2-7

cdr3_nt: TGCAGCGCATTCAGGGAGGCAGGTGGTGGCTACACCTTC
cdr3_aa: CSAFREAGGGYTF
v_call: TRBV29-1
clone_size: -
d_call: -
j_call: TRBJ1-2

cdr3_nt: TGTGCCAGCAGAAAGACTAGCGGGGAATACGAGCAGTACTTC
cdr3_aa: CASRKTSGEYEQYF
v_call: TRBV6-5
clone_size: -
d_call: TRBD2
j_call: TRBJ2-7

cdr3_nt: TGTGCCAGCAGCCCAGAGATGACAGGGAGGGAAAAACTGTTTTTT
cdr3_aa: CASSPEMTGREKLFF
v_call: TRBV3-1/TRBV3-2
clone_size: few
d_call: TRBD1
j_call: TRBJ1-4

cdr3_nt: TGCGCCAGCAGCCTGGGGACCGGGGGATATAATTCACCCCTCCACTTT
cdr3_aa: CASSLGTGGYNSPLHF
v_call: TRBV4-1
clone_size: -
d_call: -
j_call: TRBJ1-6

cdr3_nt: TGTGCCAGCAGGGGTTCTAGCGGCGGAATTACGAGTTTC
cdr3_aa: CASRGSSGGITSF
v_call: TRBV6-6
clone_size: -
d_call: TRBD2
j_call: TRBJ2-7

cdr3_nt: TGCGCCAGCAGCCCCCGACAGGGTGGGGAAAAACTGTTTTTT
cdr3_aa: CASSPRQGGEKLFF
v_call: TRBV4-1
clone_size: -
d_call: TRBD1
j_call: TRBJ1-4

cdr3_nt: TGTGCCAGTAGTCGTGGACGGAGCACTGAAGCTTTCTTT
cdr3_aa: CASSRGRSTEAFF
v_call: TRBV19
clone_size: -
d_call: -
j_call: TRBJ1-1